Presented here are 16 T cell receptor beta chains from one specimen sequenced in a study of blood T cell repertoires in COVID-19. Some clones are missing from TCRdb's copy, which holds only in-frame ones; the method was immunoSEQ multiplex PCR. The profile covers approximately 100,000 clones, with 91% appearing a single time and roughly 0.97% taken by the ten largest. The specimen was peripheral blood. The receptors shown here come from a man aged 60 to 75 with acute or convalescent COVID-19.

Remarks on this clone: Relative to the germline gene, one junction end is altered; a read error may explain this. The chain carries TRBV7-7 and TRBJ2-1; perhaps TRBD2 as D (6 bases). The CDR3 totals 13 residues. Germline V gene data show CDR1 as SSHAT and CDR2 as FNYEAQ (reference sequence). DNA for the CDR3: TGTGCTAGCAGCTCAGCCCGGGACTCTGAGCAGTTCTTC. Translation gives CASSSARDSEQFF.

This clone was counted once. The CDR3 nucleotides read TGCGCCAGCAGCCAAGACAGTCGGCAGGGTGGCTATGGCTACACCTTC. Translated, it gives CASSQDSRQGGYGYTF. This sequence joins TRBV4-1 and TRBJ1-2, with D perhaps matching TRBD1 (5 bases). Germline V lookup: CDR1 MGHRA, CDR2 YSYEKL. CDR3 size: 16 residues. Trimming took 0 bases from V and 4 from J, leaving 15 bases between them.

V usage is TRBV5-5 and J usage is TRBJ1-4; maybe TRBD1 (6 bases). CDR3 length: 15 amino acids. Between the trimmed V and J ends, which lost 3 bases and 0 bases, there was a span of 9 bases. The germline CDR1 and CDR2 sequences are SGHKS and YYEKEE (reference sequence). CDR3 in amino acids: CASSWTVTTNEKLFF. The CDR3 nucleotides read TGTGCCAGCAGCTGGACAGTGACAACTAATGAAAAACTGTTTTTT.

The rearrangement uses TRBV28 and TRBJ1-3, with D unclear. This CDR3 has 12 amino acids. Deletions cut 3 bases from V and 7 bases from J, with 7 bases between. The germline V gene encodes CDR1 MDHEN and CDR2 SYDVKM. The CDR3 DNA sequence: TGTGCCAGCAGTTTTCGGGGTAACACCATATATTTT. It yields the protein CASSFRGNTIYF.

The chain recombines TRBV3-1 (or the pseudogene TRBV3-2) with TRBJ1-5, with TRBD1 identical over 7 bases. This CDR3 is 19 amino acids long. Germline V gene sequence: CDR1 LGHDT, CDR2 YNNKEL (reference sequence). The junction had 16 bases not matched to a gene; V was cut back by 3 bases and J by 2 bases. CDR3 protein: CASSHPDRASCFGNQPQHF. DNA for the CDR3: TGTGCCAGCAGCCACCCAGACAGGGCCAGCTGTTTCGGCAATCAGCCCCAGCATTTT.

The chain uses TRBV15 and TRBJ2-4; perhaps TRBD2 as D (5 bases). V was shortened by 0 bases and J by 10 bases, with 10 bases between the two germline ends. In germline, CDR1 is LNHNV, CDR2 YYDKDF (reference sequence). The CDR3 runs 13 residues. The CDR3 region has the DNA TGTGCCACCAGCAGAGAGGGAGAAAGGATTCAGTACTTC. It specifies CATSREGERIQYF.

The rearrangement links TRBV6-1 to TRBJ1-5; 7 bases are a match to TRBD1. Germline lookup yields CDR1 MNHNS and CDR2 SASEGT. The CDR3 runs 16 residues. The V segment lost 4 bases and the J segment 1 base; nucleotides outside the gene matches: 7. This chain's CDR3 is CASSVPTGRSNQPQHF. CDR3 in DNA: TGTGCCAGCAGTGTACCGACAGGGCGAAGCAATCAGCCCCAGCATTTT.

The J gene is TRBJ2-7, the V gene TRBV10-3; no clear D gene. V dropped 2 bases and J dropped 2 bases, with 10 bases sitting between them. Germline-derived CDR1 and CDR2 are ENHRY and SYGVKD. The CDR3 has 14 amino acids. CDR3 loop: CAISELPNTYEQYF. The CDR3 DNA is TGTGCCATCAGTGAGCTCCCTAATACCTACGAGCAGTACTTC.

CDR3: CASSRGVGGTSPSYEQYF. CDR3 nucleotides: TGTGCCAGCAGTAGGGGCGTTGGGGGGACTAGTCCTTCCTACGAGCAGTACTTC. The V call is TRBV27, the J call TRBJ2-7, with 8 nucleotides matching TRBD2. The trim removed 5 bases at V and 1 base at J, leaving 16 bases unmatched. Germline lookup yields CDR1 MNHEY and CDR2 SMNVEV (reference sequence). CDR3 length: 18 amino acids.

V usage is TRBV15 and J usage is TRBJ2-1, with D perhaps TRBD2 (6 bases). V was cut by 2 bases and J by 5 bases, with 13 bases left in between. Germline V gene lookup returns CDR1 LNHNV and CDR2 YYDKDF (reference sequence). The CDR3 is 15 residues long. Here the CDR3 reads CATSRIQEGDNEQFF. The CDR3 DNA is TGTGCCACCAGCAGAATACAGGAGGGCGACAATGAGCAGTTCTTC.

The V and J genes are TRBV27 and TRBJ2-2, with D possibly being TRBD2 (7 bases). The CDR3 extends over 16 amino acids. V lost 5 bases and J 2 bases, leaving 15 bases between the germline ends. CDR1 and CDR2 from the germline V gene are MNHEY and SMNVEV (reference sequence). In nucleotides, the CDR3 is TGTGCCAGCAGTAGGGGAGGGGGACTAAACACCGGGGAGCTGTTTTTT. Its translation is CASSRGGGLNTGELFF.

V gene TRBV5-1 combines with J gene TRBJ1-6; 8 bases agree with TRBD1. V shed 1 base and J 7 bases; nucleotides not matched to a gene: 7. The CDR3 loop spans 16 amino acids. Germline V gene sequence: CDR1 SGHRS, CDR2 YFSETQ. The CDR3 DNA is TGCGCCAGCAGCTTGCCCCGACAGGGGACGAATTCACCCCTCCACTTT. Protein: CASSLPRQGTNSPLHF.

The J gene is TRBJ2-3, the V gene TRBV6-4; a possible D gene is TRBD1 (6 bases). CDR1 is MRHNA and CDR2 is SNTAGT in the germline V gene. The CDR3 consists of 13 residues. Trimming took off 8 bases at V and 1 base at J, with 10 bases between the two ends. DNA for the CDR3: TGTGCCAGCGGTCGGACAGGCACAGATACGCAGTATTTT. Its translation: CASGRTGTDTQYF.

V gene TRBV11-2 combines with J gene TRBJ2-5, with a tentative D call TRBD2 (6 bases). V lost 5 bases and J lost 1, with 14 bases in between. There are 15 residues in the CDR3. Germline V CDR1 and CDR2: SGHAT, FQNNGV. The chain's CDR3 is CASSLGGSGQETQYF. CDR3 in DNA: TGTGCCAGCAGCCTCGGAGGGAGCGGCCAAGAGACCCAGTACTTC.

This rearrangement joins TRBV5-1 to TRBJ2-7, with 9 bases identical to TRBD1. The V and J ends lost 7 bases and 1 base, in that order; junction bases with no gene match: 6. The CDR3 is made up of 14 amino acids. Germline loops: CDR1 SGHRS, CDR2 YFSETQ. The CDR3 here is CASRPGTGSYEQYV. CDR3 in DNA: TGCGCCAGCCGCCCCGGGACAGGGTCCTACGAGCAGTACGTC.

The CDR3 protein is CASSLHQGVSGNTIYF. The DNA of the CDR3 is TGTGCCAGCAGCTTGCACCAGGGGGTTTCTGGAAACACCATATATTTT. V gene TRBV5-4 combines with J gene TRBJ1-3; 7 nucleotides agree with TRBD1. This CDR3 comprises 16 residues. V trimming: 1 base; J trimming: 1 base; junction bases outside the gene matches: 5. The V gene's germline CDR1 is SGHNT and CDR2 YYREEE (reference sequence). The variable domain in full, completed from reference TRBV5-4 and TRBJ1-3, reads ETGVTQSPTHLIKTRGQQVTLRCSSQSGHNTVSWYQQALGQGPQFIFQYYREEENGRGNFPPRFSGLQFPNYSSELNVNALELDDSALYLCASSLHQGVSGNTIYFGEGSWLTVV.